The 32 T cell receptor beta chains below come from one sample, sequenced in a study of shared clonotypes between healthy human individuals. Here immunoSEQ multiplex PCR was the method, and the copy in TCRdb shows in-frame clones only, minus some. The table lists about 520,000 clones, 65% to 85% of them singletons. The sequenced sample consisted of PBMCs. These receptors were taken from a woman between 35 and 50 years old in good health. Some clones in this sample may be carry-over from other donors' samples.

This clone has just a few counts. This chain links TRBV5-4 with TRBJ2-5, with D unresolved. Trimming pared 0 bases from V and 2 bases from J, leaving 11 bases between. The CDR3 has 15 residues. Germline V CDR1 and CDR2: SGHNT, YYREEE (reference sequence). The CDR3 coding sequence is TGTGCCAGCAGCTTGGCCGGATTGAGTCAAGAGACCCAGTACTTC. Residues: CASSLAGLSQETQYF.

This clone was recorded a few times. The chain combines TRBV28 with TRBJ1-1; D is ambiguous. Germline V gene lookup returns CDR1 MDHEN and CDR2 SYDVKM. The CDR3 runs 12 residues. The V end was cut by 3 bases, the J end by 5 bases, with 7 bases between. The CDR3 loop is CASSLEETEAFF. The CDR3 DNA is TGTGCCAGCAGTTTGGAAGAAACTGAAGCTTTCTTT.

The CDR3 protein is CATTPDSSGANVLTF. The CDR3 nucleotides read TGTGCCACCACTCCGGACAGCTCTGGGGCCAACGTCCTGACTTTC. The rearrangement links TRBV15 to TRBJ2-6, with D tentatively TRBD1 (6 bases). Germline V lookup: CDR1 LNHNV, CDR2 YYDKDF (reference sequence). V gave up 7 bases and J gave up 0 bases, with 10 bases separating them. There are 15 residues in the CDR3. Variable domain in full (rest from reference TRBV15 and TRBJ2-6): DAMVIQNPRYQVTQFGKPVTLSCSQTLNHNVMYWYQQKSSQAPKLLFHYYDKDFNNEADTPDNFQSRRPNTSFCFLDIRSPGLGDTAMYLCATTPDSSGANVLTFGAGSRLTVL.

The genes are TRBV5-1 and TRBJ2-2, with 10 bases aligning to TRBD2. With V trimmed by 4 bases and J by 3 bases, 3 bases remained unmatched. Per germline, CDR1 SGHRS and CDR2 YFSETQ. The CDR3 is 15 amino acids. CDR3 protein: CASSASGSDTGELFF. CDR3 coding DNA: TGCGCCAGCAGCGCTAGCGGGAGCGACACCGGGGAGCTGTTTTTT.

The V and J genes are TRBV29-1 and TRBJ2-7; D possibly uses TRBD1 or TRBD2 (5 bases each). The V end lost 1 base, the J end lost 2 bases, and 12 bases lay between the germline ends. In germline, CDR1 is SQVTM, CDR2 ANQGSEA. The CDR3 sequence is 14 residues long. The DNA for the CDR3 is TGCAGCGTTGAAGTAGGGACGCTAACCTACGAGCAGTACTTC. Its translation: CSVEVGTLTYEQYF.

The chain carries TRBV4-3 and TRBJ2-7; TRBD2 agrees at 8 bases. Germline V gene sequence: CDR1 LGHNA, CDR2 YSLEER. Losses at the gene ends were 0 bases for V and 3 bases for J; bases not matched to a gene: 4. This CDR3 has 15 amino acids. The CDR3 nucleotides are TGCGCCAGCAGCCAAGATTTGAGCGGGAGCTACGAGCAGTACTTC. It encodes CASSQDLSGSYEQYF.

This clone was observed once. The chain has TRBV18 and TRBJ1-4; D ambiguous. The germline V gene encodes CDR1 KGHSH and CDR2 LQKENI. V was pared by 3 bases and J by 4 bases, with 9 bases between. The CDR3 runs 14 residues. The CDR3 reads CASSPILSNEKLFF. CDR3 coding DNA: TGTGCCAGCTCACCCATTTTAAGTAATGAAAAACTGTTTTTT. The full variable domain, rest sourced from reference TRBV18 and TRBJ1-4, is NAGVMQNPRHLVRRRGQEARLRCSPMKGHSHVYWYRQLPEEGLKFMVYLQKENIIDESGMPKERFSAEFPKEGPSILRIQQVVRGDSAAYFCASSPILSNEKLFFGSGTQLSVL.

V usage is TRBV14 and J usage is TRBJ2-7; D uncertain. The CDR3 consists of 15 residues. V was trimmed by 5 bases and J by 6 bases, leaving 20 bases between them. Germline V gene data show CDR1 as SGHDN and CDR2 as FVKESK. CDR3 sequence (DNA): TGTGCCAGCAGCTCCCGGTTGAGCCGGGCATCCGAGCAGTACTTC. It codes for CASSSRLSRASEQYF.

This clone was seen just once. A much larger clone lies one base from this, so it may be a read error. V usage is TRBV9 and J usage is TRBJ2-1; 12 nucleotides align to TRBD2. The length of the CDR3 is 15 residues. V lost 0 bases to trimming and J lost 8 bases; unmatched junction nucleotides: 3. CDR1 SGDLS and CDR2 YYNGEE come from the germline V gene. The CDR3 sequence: CASSVGLAGVYEQFF. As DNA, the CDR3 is TGTGCCAGCAGCGTAGGACTAGCGGGAGTCTATGAGCAGTTCTTC.

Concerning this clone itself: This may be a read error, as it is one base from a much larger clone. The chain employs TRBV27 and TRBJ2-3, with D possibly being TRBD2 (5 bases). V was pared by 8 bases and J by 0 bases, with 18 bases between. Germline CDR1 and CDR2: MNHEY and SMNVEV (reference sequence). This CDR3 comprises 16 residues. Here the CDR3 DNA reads TGTGCCAGCGGTATCCGACGGACTCTTAGCACAGATACGCAGTATTTT. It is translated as CASGIRRTLSTDTQYF.

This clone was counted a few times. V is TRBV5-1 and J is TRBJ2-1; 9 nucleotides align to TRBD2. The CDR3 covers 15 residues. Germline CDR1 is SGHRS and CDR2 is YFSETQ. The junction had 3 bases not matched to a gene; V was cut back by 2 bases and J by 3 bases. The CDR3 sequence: CASSFGGRGYNEQFF. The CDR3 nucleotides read TGCGCCAGCAGCTTTGGCGGGAGGGGCTACAATGAGCAGTTCTTC.

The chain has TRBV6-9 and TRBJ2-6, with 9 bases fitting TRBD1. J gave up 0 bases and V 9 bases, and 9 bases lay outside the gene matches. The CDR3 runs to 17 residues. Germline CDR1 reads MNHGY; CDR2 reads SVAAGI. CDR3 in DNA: TGTGCCAGTACGCCGGGACAGGGTTTCTCTGGGGCCAACGTCCTGACTTTC. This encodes CASTPGQGFSGANVLTF.

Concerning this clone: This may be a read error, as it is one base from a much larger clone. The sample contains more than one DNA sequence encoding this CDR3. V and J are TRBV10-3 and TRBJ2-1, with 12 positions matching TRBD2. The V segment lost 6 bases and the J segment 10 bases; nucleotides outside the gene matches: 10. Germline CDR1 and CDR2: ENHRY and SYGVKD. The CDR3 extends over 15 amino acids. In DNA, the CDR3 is TGTGCCATCAGGGCGACTAGCGGGGGTGTTTTGGAGCAGTTCTTC. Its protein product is CAIRATSGGVLEQFF.

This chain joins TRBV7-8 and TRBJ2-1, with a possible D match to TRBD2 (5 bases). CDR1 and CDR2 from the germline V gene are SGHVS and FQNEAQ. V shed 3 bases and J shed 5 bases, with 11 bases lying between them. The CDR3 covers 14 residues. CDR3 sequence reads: CASSFTNGDNEQFF. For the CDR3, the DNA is TGTGCCAGCAGCTTCACAAACGGGGACAATGAGCAGTTCTTC.

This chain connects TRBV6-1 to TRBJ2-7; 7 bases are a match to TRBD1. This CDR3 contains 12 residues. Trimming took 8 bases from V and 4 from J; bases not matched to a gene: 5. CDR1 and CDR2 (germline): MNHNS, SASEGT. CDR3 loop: CASSPQGYEQYF. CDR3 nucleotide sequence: TGTGCCAGCTCCCCACAGGGGTACGAGCAGTACTTC.

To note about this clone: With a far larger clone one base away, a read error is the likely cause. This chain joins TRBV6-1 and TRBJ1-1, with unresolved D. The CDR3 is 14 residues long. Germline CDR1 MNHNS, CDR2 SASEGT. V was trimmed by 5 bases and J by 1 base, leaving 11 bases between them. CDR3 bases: TGTGCCAGCAGTTTTGACATGCAGAACACTGAAGCTTTCTTT. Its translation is CASSFDMQNTEAFF.

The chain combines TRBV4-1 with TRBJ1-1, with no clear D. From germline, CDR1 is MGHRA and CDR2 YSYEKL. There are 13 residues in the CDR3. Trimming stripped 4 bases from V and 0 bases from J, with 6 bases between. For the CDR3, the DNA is TGCGCCAGCAGCCCAACCTTGAACACTGAAGCTTTCTTT. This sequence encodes CASSPTLNTEAFF.

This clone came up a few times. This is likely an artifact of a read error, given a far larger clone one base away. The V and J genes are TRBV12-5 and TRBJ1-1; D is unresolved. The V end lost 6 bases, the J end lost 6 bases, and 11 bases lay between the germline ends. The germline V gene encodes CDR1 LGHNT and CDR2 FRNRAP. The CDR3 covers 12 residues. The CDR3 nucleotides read TGTGCTAGTGGCTACTACAGATCTGAAGCTTTCTTT. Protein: CASGYYRSEAFF.

This CDR3 reads CASSRDRAALLFF. Here the CDR3 DNA reads TGTGCCAGCAGTCGGGACAGGGCGGCTCTGCTGTTTTTT. The chain employs TRBV28 and TRBJ1-4; 9 positions agree with TRBD1. This CDR3 contains 13 residues. CDR1 MDHEN and CDR2 SYDVKM come from the germline V gene. V was pared by 5 bases and J by 14 bases, with 9 bases of the junction left unmatched.

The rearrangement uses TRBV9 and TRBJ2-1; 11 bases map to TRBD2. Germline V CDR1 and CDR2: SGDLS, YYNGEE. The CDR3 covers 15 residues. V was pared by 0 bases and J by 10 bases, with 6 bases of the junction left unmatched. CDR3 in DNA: TGTGCCAGCAGCGTAGGCCTAGCGGGAGGTCGAGAGCAGTTCTTC. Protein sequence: CASSVGLAGGREQFF.

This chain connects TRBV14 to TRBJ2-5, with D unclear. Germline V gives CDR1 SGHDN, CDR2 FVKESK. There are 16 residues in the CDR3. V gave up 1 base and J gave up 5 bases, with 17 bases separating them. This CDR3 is CASSQVRVFVCETQYF. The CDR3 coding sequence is TGTGCCAGCAGCCAAGTCCGGGTTTTTGTATGCGAGACCCAGTACTTC.

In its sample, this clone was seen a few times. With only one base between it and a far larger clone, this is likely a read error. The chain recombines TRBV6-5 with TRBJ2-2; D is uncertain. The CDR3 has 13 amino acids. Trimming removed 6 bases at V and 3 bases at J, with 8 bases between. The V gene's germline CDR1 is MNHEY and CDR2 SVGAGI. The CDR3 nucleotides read TGTGCCAGCAGGGCCCACGACACCGGGGAGCTGTTTTTT. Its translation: CASRAHDTGELFF.

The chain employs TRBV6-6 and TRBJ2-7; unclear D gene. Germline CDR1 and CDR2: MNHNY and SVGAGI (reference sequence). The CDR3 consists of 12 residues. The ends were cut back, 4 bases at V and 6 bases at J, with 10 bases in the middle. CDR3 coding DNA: TGTGCCAGCAGTTCCGGTGACACCGAGCAGTACTTC. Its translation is CASSSGDTEQYF.

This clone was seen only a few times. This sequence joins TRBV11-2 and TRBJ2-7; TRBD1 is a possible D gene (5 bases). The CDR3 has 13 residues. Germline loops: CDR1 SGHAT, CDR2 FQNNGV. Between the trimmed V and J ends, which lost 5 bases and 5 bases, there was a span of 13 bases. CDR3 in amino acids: CASSRQPDHEQYF. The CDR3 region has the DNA TGTGCCAGCAGCCGACAGCCAGACCACGAGCAGTACTTC.

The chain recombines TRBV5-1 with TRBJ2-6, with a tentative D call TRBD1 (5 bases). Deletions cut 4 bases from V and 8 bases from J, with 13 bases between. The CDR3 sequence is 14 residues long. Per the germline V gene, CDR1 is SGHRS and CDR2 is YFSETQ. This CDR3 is CASSPGDSSNVLTF. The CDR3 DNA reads TGCGCCAGCAGCCCGGGTGACAGTTCCAACGTCCTGACTTTC.

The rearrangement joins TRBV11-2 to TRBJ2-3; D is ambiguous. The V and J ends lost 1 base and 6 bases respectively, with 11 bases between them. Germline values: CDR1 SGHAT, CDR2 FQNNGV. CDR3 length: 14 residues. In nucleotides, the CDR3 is TGTGCCAGCAGCTTAGGTCTGTTCCGGGATACGCAGTATTTT. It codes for CASSLGLFRDTQYF.

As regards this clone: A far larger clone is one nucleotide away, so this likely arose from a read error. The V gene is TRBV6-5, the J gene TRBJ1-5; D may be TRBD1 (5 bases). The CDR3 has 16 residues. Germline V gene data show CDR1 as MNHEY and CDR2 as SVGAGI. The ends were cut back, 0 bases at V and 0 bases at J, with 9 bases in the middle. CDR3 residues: CASSYSTDYSNQPQHF. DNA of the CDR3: TGTGCCAGCAGTTACTCGACAGACTATAGCAATCAGCCCCAGCATTTT.

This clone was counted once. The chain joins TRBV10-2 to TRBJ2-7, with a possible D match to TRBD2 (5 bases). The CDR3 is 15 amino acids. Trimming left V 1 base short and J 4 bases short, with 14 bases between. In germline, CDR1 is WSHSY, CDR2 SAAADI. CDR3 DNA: TGCGCCAGCAGTGAGTACGCGGGCAGTAGTTACGAGCAGTACTTC. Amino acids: CASSEYAGSSYEQYF.

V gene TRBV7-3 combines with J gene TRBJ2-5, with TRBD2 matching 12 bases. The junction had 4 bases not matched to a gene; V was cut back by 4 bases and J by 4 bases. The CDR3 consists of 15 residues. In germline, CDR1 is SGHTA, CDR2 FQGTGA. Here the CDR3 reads CASSSSGRASETQYF. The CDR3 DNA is TGTGCCAGCAGCTCTAGCGGGAGGGCCTCAGAGACCCAGTACTTC.

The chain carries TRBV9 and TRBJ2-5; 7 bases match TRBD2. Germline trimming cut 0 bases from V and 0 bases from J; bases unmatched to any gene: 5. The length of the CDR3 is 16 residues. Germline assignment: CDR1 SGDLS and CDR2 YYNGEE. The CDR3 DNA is TGTGCCAGCAGCGTAGTGGGTAGCGGGTACCAAGAGACCCAGTACTTC. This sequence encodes CASSVVGSGYQETQYF.

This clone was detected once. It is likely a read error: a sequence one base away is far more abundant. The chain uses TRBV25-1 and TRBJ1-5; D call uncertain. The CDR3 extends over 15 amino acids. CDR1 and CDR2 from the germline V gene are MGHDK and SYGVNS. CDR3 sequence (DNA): TGTGCCGGCAGCCCATCCGTGGGGAGCAATCAGCCCCAGCATTTT. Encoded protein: CAGSPSVGSNQPQHF.

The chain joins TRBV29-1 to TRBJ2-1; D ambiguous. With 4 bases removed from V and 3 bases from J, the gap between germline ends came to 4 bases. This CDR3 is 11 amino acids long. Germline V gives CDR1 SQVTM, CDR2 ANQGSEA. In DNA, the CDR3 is TGCAGCGTTGTAATCTACAATGAGCAGTTCTTC. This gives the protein CSVVIYNEQFF.